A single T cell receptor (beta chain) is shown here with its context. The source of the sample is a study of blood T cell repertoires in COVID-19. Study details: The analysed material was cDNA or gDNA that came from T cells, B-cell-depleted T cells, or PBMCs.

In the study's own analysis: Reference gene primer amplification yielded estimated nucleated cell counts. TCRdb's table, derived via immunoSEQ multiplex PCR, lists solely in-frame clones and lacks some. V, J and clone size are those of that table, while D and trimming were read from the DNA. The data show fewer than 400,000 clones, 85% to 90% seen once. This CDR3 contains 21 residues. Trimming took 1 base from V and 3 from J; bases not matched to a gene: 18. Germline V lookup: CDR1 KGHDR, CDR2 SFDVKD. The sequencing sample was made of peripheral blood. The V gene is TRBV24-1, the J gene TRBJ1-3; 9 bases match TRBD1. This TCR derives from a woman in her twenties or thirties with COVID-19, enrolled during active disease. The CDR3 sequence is CATSDLRPELSQGAIGNTIYF. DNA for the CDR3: TGTGCCACCAGTGATTTACGTCCCGAACTTTCACAGGGGGCAATTGGAAACACCATATATTTT.